The 21 T cell receptor beta chains in this list originate from one sample, sequenced in a study of T cells in localized non-small cell lung cancer. Assay: immunoSEQ multiplex PCR; the TCRdb copy retains only in-frame clones and omits some. The sample lists under 2,000 clones; about a quarter were seen once. Source: normal lung tissue next to the tumor, taken before any cancer treatment. Source of these receptors: a male donor at least 60 years old with stage II squamous cell lung carcinoma.

The chain has TRBV5-1 and TRBJ2-3, with TRBD2 identical over 11 bases. J was trimmed by 3 bases and V by 3 bases; bases with no gene match: 15. Germline V gene data show CDR1 as SGHRS and CDR2 as YFSETQ. This CDR3 spans 19 amino acids. CDR3 sequence (DNA): TGCGCCAGCAGCTGGGGGCTAGCGGGGGGACGAGGACTTACAGATACGCAGTATTTT. Amino acids: CASSWGLAGGRGLTDTQYF.

This clone was recorded only once. The chain recombines TRBV14 with TRBJ2-4, with 7 nucleotides matching TRBD2. Trimming at V came to 4 bases and at J to 2 bases, leaving 8 bases not matched to a gene. The CDR3 covers 16 residues. Germline-derived CDR1 and CDR2 are SGHDN and FVKESK. This CDR3 is CASSPAGGNTKNIQYF. As DNA, the CDR3 is TGTGCCAGCAGCCCGGCCGGGGGGAACACCAAAAACATTCAGTACTTC.

V and J are TRBV25-1 and TRBJ1-1; no reliable D call. CDR1 and CDR2 (germline): MGHDK, SYGVNS. This CDR3 contains 13 residues. With 7 bases removed from V and 1 base from J, the gap between germline ends came to 10 bases. The CDR3 DNA reads as TGTGCCAGCAACCGAGGACGGAACACTGAAGCTTTCTTT. Protein: CASNRGRNTEAFF.

This clone was seen a few times. The chain has TRBV18 and TRBJ2-3; 8 nucleotides align to TRBD2. Unmatched junction bases numbered 1, after V lost 2 bases and J lost 3 bases. CDR1 is KGHSH, CDR2 LQKENI, per germline. The CDR3 is 14 residues long. The CDR3 spells CASSPAGGTDTQYF. The CDR3 DNA reads as TGTGCCAGCTCACCAGCGGGGGGAACAGATACGCAGTATTTT.

As to this clone: The junction departs from germline at one end; a sequencing error may be responsible. The sample holds other DNA sequences that translate to the same CDR3. J is TRBJ2-7 and V is TRBV6-8; 10 bases match TRBD2. The V gene's germline CDR1 is MNHGY and CDR2 SAAAGT. This CDR3 is 17 amino acids long. The CDR3 reads CASSYSNRLAGAYEQYF. The CDR3, as DNA: TGTGCCAGCAGTTACTCGAACCGGCTAGCGGGGGCCTACGAGCAATACTTC.

The CDR3 region is CASSVDGGRAEAFF. CDR3 nucleotide sequence: TGTGCCAGCAGCGTAGATGGGGGGCGGGCTGAAGCTTTCTTT. The chain recombines TRBV9 with TRBJ1-1; TRBD1 might be the D (6 bases). Germline assignment: CDR1 SGDLS and CDR2 YYNGEE. The CDR3 spans 14 residues. Trimming stripped 0 bases from V and 6 bases from J, with 12 bases between.

In this sample, this clone turned up once. This chain connects TRBV19 to TRBJ2-3, with D possibly called TRBD1 or TRBD2 (5 bases each). The germline gives CDR1 LNHDA, CDR2 SQIVND (reference sequence). The CDR3 is 12 residues long. Trimming pared 6 bases from V and 10 bases from J, leaving 14 bases between. The CDR3 loop reads CASSRRDPPQYF. The CDR3 DNA reads TGTGCCAGTAGCCGACGGGACCCTCCGCAGTATTTT.

This clone was seen a handful of times. This rearrangement joins TRBV2 to TRBJ2-1, with D possibly being TRBD1 (5 bases). CDR1 SNHLY and CDR2 FYNNEI come from the germline V gene. CDR3 length equals 16 residues. Trimming cost V 0 bases and J 7 bases, with 16 bases left between them. CDR3 loop: CASSEAQAGYYNEQFF. The CDR3 DNA reads as TGTGCCAGCAGTGAAGCCCAGGCAGGGTACTATAATGAGCAGTTCTTC.

This clone was seen a few times. V gene TRBV6-8 combines with J gene TRBJ2-2; TRBD1 agrees at 9 bases. This CDR3 contains 16 residues. The germline gives CDR1 MNHGY, CDR2 SAAAGT. V trimming: 5 bases; J trimming: 6 bases; junction bases outside the gene matches: 10. DNA of the CDR3: TGTGCCAGCAGTCTCTCGGGACAGGGCAGAGCCGGGGAGCTGTTTTTT. This encodes CASSLSGQGRAGELFF.

V gene TRBV7-1 combines with J gene TRBJ2-7; 10 nucleotides align to TRBD2. TRBV7-1 is sorted into the ORF group, with uncertain function. Germline trimming cut 5 bases from V and 0 bases from J; bases unmatched to any gene: 7. The CDR3 extends over 16 amino acids. In nucleotides, the CDR3 is TGTGCCAGCAGCCAAGATCCTAGCGGGGGCTCCTACGAGCAGTACTTC. Its protein product is CASSQDPSGGSYEQYF.

A few counts support this clone. This chain links TRBV9 with TRBJ1-6; D might be TRBD1 (5 bases). Germline V lookup: CDR1 SGDLS, CDR2 YYNGEE. The CDR3 is 15 amino acids. Trimming stripped 0 bases from V and 5 bases from J, with 9 bases between. Here the CDR3 DNA reads TGTGCCAGCAGCGTAGTGGCAGGGAATAATTCACCCCTCCACTTT. This sequence encodes CASSVVAGNNSPLHF. Combining the CDR3 with reference TRBV9 and TRBJ1-6 gives the whole variable domain DSGVTQTPKHLITATGQRVTLRCSPRSGDLSVYWYQQSLDQGLQFLIQYYNGEERAKGNILERFSAQQFPDLHSELNLSSLELGDSALYFCASSVVAGNNSPLHFGNGTRLTVT.

This clone was seen a few times. V and J are TRBV19 and TRBJ1-1; 9 bases line up with TRBD1. V was clipped by 10 bases and J by 4 bases; unmatched bases: 4. CDR3 length equals 12 residues. The germline V gene has CDR1 LNHDA and CDR2 SQIVND (reference sequence). The CDR3 region is CATDRGSTEAFF. DNA of the CDR3: TGTGCCACCGACAGGGGGAGCACTGAAGCTTTCTTT.

This clone has more than one count but fewer than ten. V usage is TRBV9 and J usage is TRBJ1-1, with a weak D call TRBD1 (6 bases). The V and J ends lost 0 bases and 1 base respectively, with 10 bases between them. Germline CDR1 reads SGDLS; CDR2 reads YYNGEE. The CDR3 length is 15 residues. The CDR3 sequence: CASSVAGQTNTEAFF. DNA of the CDR3: TGTGCCAGCAGCGTAGCTGGACAGACGAACACTGAAGCTTTCTTT.

This chain joins TRBV11-3 and TRBJ1-1; TRBD1 matches 8 bases. CDR1 is SGHNT, CDR2 YENEEA, per germline. V lost 5 bases to trimming and J lost 4 bases; unmatched junction nucleotides: 6. The CDR3 is 14 amino acids. The CDR3 loop is CASSPGTGGTEAFF. The CDR3 bases are TGTGCCAGCAGCCCCGGGACAGGCGGCACTGAAGCTTTCTTT.

The chain combines TRBV9 with TRBJ2-3, with 8 nucleotides matching TRBD2. CDR1 is SGDLS and CDR2 is YYNGEE in the germline V gene. The trim removed 0 bases at V and 3 bases at J, leaving 12 bases unmatched. The CDR3 runs to 18 residues. Here the CDR3 DNA reads TGTGCCAGCAGCGTAGGCCCAACGGGGGGGGCAACAACAGATACGCAGTATTTT. The encoded protein is CASSVGPTGGATTDTQYF.

This rearrangement joins TRBV6-8 to TRBJ2-5, with D hard to call. The V gene's germline CDR1 is MNHGY and CDR2 SAAAGT. The CDR3 has 15 amino acids. V dropped 1 base and J dropped 1 base, with 10 bases sitting between them. CDR3 loop: CASSYFHRSQETQYF. For the CDR3, the DNA is TGTGCCAGCAGTTACTTCCACAGATCCCAAGAGACCCAGTACTTC.

The rearrangement joins TRBV25-1 to TRBJ2-5; 8 bases align to TRBD1. CDR1 is MGHDK, CDR2 SYGVNS, per germline. V dropped 2 bases and J dropped 2; count of bases not matched to a gene: 4. The CDR3 consists of 15 residues. The CDR3 nucleotides are TGTGCCAGCAGTGAACCTGGGACAGGACAAGAGACCCAGTACTTC. Its translation: CASSEPGTGQETQYF.

Within the sample, this clone is medium-sized. V usage is TRBV6-1 and J usage is TRBJ2-7; 7 bases fit TRBD1. Germline values: CDR1 MNHNS, CDR2 SASEGT. The CDR3 consists of 14 residues. J gave up 6 bases and V 0 bases, and 5 bases lay outside the gene matches. In DNA form, the CDR3 reads TGTGCCAGCAGTGAAGCTGGGACAGTTAGCGAGCAGTACTTC. It codes for CASSEAGTVSEQYF.

CDR3 loop: CASSDSGGANVLTF. The DNA of the CDR3 is TGCGCCAGCAGTGACTCGGGCGGGGCCAACGTCCTGACTTTC. This sequence joins TRBV10-2 and TRBJ2-6; no clear D gene. Trimming took off 3 bases at V and 4 bases at J, with 7 bases between the two ends. CDR1 and CDR2 from the germline V gene are WSHSY and SAAADI. CDR3 length: 14 residues.

Regarding this clone: The read finishes 1 residue shy of the CDR3 end, and the germline J gene is used to complete it. V usage is TRBV10-3 and J usage is TRBJ1-5, with unresolved D. The CDR3 is 17 amino acids. The ends were cut back, 0 bases at V and 1 base at J, with 13 bases in the middle. From germline, CDR1 is ENHRY and CDR2 SYGVKD. The sequenced part of the CDR3 DNA is TGTGCCATCAGTGAGTCGACGGGCAGGCTCAGCAATCAGCCCCAGCAT. Encoded protein: CAISESTGRLSNQPQH. The entire CDR3 is CAISESTGRLSNQPQHF.

This clone was seen only a few times. This chain uses TRBV11-3 with TRBJ1-1; no clear D gene. Trimming cost V 0 bases and J 8 bases, with 13 bases left between them. This CDR3 contains 14 residues. In germline, CDR1 is SGHNT, CDR2 YENEEA. The CDR3 sequence: CASSLERLTKEAFF. DNA of the CDR3: TGTGCCAGCAGCTTAGAGCGACTTACTAAAGAAGCTTTCTTT.